The 23 T cell receptor beta chains listed next were all sequenced from one sample in a study of CD8 T cells in Susac syndrome. Random hexamers served to reverse transcribe roughly 0.45 to 1 ug RNA. TCRdb redid the calling of the immunoSEQ multiplex PCR reads with MiXCR, one entry per CDR3 protein. This sample has around 140,000 distinct CDR3 sequences, with approximately 93% found just once. The specimen was CD4+ T cells from PBMCs. Receptor source: a human donor in good health.

The chain couples TRBV3-1 to TRBJ2-7; TRBD2 agrees at 8 bases. This CDR3 is 14 amino acids long. Unmatched junction bases numbered 8, after V lost 4 bases and J lost 6 bases. Germline assignment: CDR1 LGHDT and CDR2 YNNKEL (reference sequence). The CDR3: CASSPGLGGREQYF. DNA of the CDR3: TGTGCCAGCAGCCCGGGACTAGGGGGTCGCGAGCAGTACTTC.

This chain links TRBV19 with TRBJ1-1; 9 nucleotides align to TRBD1. The V gene end was trimmed by 2 bases and the J gene end by 4 bases; junction bases not matched to a gene: 8. The CDR3 runs 16 residues. The germline V gene has CDR1 LNHDA and CDR2 SQIVND (reference sequence). Here the CDR3 reads CASSIYRGRFGTEAFF. The CDR3 DNA reads as TGTGCCAGTAGTATATACAGGGGGCGCTTTGGCACTGAAGCTTTCTTT.

This sequence joins TRBV19 and TRBJ1-1; unclear D gene. The CDR3 sequence is 15 residues long. V was pared by 8 bases and J by 4 bases, with 20 bases between. Germline CDR1 reads LNHDA; CDR2 reads SQIVND (reference sequence). CDR3 nucleotides: TGTGCCAGTCGGCCCCTACAAGGGTCGAGCACTGAAGCTTTCTTT. Protein product: CASRPLQGSSTEAFF.

V is TRBV20-1 and J is TRBJ1-2; D is perhaps TRBD1 (5 bases). Trimming took off 1 base at V and 7 bases at J, with 19 bases between the two ends. The germline V gene encodes CDR1 DFQATT and CDR2 SNEGSKA (reference sequence). The CDR3 runs 15 residues. Here the CDR3 DNA reads TGCAGTGCTAGAGCTGGGGCAGGAAGCTCGGGTGGCTACACCTTC. The encoded protein is CSARAGAGSSGGYTF.

V is TRBV9 and J is TRBJ1-1; D unresolved. The CDR3 has 13 amino acids. Germline CDR1 SGDLS, CDR2 YYNGEE. Deletions cut 0 bases from V and 0 bases from J, with 3 bases between. CDR3: CASSVVVNTEAFF. In DNA form, the CDR3 reads TGTGCCAGCAGCGTAGTTGTGAACACTGAAGCTTTCTTT.

The chain is built from TRBV30 and TRBJ2-2; perhaps TRBD2 as D (5 bases). Per the germline V gene, CDR1 is GTSNPN and CDR2 is SVGIG (reference sequence). The CDR3 length is 14 residues. The V and J ends lost 5 bases and 2 bases respectively, with 12 bases between them. The CDR3 DNA follows: TGTGCCTGGCAAGGGAGTGGTAACACCGGGGAGCTGTTTTTT. As protein: CAWQGSGNTGELFF.

The chain carries TRBV28 and TRBJ2-3; no clear D gene. CDR1 and CDR2 from the germline V gene are MDHEN and SYDVKM. V was shortened by 3 bases and J by 2 bases, with 6 bases between the two germline ends. The CDR3 consists of 13 residues. The CDR3 DNA is TGTGCCAGCAGTTTTTCGAACACAGATACGCAGTATTTT. Amino acid sequence: CASSFSNTDTQYF.

The chain uses TRBV18 and TRBJ2-7; D perhaps matches TRBD1 (5 bases). V lost 6 bases and J 2 bases, leaving 17 bases between the germline ends. This CDR3 has 15 amino acids. Germline assignment: CDR1 KGHSH and CDR2 LQKENI. CDR3 bases: TGTGCCAGCTCCATCCGAGGACAAGCAGCCTACGAGCAGTACTTC. Protein product: CASSIRGQAAYEQYF.

This rearrangement joins TRBV10-3 to TRBJ2-2; weak D call: TRBD2 (7 bases). The CDR3 has 12 amino acids. The V end was cut by 8 bases, the J end by 8 bases, with 12 bases between. Germline values: CDR1 ENHRY, CDR2 SYGVKD. CDR3 sequence (DNA): TGTGCCATCGGGGGGGCCTCGGGGGAGCTGTTTTTT. Amino acid sequence: CAIGGASGELFF.

The CDR3 reads CSQRAGSSYNEQFF. Written as DNA, the CDR3 is TGCAGTCAAAGGGCGGGCAGCTCCTACAATGAGCAGTTCTTC. The chain has TRBV20-1 and TRBJ2-1, with D perhaps TRBD2 (5 bases). V lost 8 bases to trimming and J lost 0 bases, with 14 bases between them. From germline, CDR1 is DFQATT and CDR2 SNEGSKA (reference sequence). This CDR3 comprises 14 residues.

The chain employs TRBV19 and TRBJ1-5; the D is unclear. In germline, CDR1 is LNHDA, CDR2 SQIVND (reference sequence). The germline V and J ends were trimmed by 7 bases and 5 bases, with 9 bases remaining between them. This CDR3 contains 12 residues. CDR3 loop: CASNSPYQPQHF. The CDR3 nucleotides are TGTGCCAGTAATAGCCCGTATCAGCCCCAGCATTTT.

The genes are TRBV9 and TRBJ1-5, with 8 bases fitting TRBD1. With V trimmed by 0 bases and J by 4 bases, 12 bases remained unmatched. The CDR3 sequence is 18 residues long. Per germline, CDR1 SGDLS and CDR2 YYNGEE. Written as DNA, the CDR3 is TGTGCCAGCAGCGTAGTTCTACAGACCGGGACAGGTAATCAGCCCCAGCATTTT. This gives the protein CASSVVLQTGTGNQPQHF.

This clonotype appeared once. This chain uses TRBV5-1 with TRBJ2-3; the D is unclear. Germline V gene sequence: CDR1 SGHRS, CDR2 YFSETQ. This CDR3 has 13 residues. V was trimmed by 0 bases and J by 8 bases, leaving 10 bases between them. The CDR3, as DNA: TGCGCCAGCAGCTTGGCCCTGGCAGCTACGCAGTATTTT. Amino acid sequence: CASSLALAATQYF.

The CDR3 sequence is CASRLTGLEQYF. For the CDR3, the DNA is TGTGCCAGCAGGCTCACAGGCCTCGAGCAGTACTTC. The chain uses TRBV2 and TRBJ2-7, with a possible D match to TRBD1 (5 bases). CDR3 length: 12 amino acids. CDR1 is SNHLY and CDR2 is FYNNEI in the germline V gene. Trimming pared 6 bases from V and 6 bases from J, leaving 12 bases between.

The V and J genes are TRBV3-1 and TRBJ2-6; 7 bases line up with TRBD1. Trimming cost V 3 bases and J 0 bases; bases outside gene matches: 8. Germline lookup yields CDR1 LGHDT and CDR2 YNNKEL (reference sequence). CDR3 size: 18 residues. The CDR3 here is CASSQHPGQSSGANVLTF. The CDR3 nucleotides read TGTGCCAGCAGCCAGCACCCGGGACAGAGCTCTGGGGCCAACGTCCTGACTTTC.

The chain is built from TRBV4-1 and TRBJ1-5, with D perhaps matching TRBD1 (5 bases). Germline loops: CDR1 MGHRA, CDR2 YSYEKL. V was pared by 0 bases and J by 7 bases, with 13 bases between. The CDR3 runs to 15 residues. The CDR3: CASSQDGQGFQPQHF. For the CDR3, the DNA is TGCGCCAGCAGCCAAGATGGTCAGGGATTCCAGCCCCAGCATTTT.

The CDR3 coding sequence is TGCAGTGCTAAACAGGGGGCGTCAAAACTGTTTTTT. Translation: CSAKQGASKLFF. V and J are TRBV20-1 and TRBJ1-4; 9 nucleotides match TRBD1. Germline loops: CDR1 DFQATT, CDR2 SNEGSKA (reference sequence). The CDR3 spans 12 residues. V shed 4 bases and J 10 bases; nucleotides not matched to a gene: 4.

This chain connects TRBV19 to TRBJ1-1; D uncertain. The CDR3 totals 15 residues. Germline CDR1 and CDR2: LNHDA and SQIVND (reference sequence). V shed 1 base and J shed 2 bases, with 11 bases lying between them. CDR3 sequence reads: CASSIGHIRNTEAFF. In DNA form, the CDR3 reads TGTGCCAGTAGTATAGGTCACATTCGTAACACTGAAGCTTTCTTT.

This sequence joins TRBV2 and TRBJ2-3; 8 bases agree with TRBD2. Trimming at V came to 4 bases and at J to 7 bases, leaving 19 bases not matched to a gene. This CDR3 has 18 amino acids. Per the germline V gene, CDR1 is SNHLY and CDR2 is FYNNEI. CDR3 sequence reads: CASSVSLAGGGGGNTQYF. The CDR3 DNA reads as TGTGCCAGCAGTGTCTCTCTAGCGGGCGGGGGAGGCGGAAATACGCAGTATTTT.

CDR3 DNA: TGTGCCAGCAGCTTATCACAGGGAGGCTCCTACGAGCAGTACTTC. This gives the protein CASSLSQGGSYEQYF. V usage is TRBV11-1 and J usage is TRBJ2-7; D tentatively reads TRBD1 or TRBD2 (6 bases each). V was cut by 2 bases and J by 0 bases, with 11 bases left in between. The length of the CDR3 is 15 residues. Germline CDR1 is SGHAT and CDR2 is FQDESV (reference sequence).

The chain employs TRBV7-2 and TRBJ2-1; D is tentatively TRBD1 or TRBD2 (5 bases each). The CDR3 totals 17 residues. Trimming left V 7 bases short and J 1 base short, with 20 bases between. CDR1 and CDR2 from the germline V gene are SGHTA and FQGNSA. This CDR3 reads CASTRVGASNSYNEQFF. Written as DNA, the CDR3 is TGTGCCAGCACTCGGGTCGGGGCTAGCAATTCCTACAATGAGCAGTTCTTC.

This clonotype was found once. V and J are TRBV6-2 or TRBV6-3 and TRBJ1-1; 9 nucleotides match TRBD1. The CDR3 totals 10 residues. Per germline, CDR1 MNHEY and CDR2 SVGEGT. With 8 bases clipped from V and 11 bases from J, the junction kept 3 bases outside the gene matches. Written as DNA, the CDR3 is TGTGCCAGCGCCGGGACAGGGGCTTTCTTT. Its translation: CASAGTGAFF.

V and J are TRBV29-1 and TRBJ1-1, with TRBD1 as a possible D gene (5 bases). The CDR3 contains 12 residues. Germline CDR1 SQVTM, CDR2 ANQGSEA. Trimming took off 6 bases at V and 1 base at J, with 9 bases between the two ends. Here the CDR3 DNA reads TGCAGCGTAACGACAGAGAACACTGAAGCTTTCTTT. Translated: CSVTTENTEAFF.